One and the same sample provided the 28 T cell receptor beta chains below, sequenced in a study of T cells in tuberculosis (dated by TCRdb to the late 2010s). The protocol used for the library was the immunoSEQ multiplex PCR assay. The immuneACCESS repertoire file appears here via TCRdb, limited to in-frame rearrangements. These files lack a portion of the clones; in checked studies, under half of the deficit traces to unresolved V genes, and the cause of the others is not known. This sample gives some 26,000 clones in total; around 94% of them show up just once. Jointly, the top ten make up about a sixth of the sample. The sample taken for sequencing was PBMCs. These receptor sequences come from a donor between 5 and 29 years old with latent tuberculosis or without tuberculosis infection. Some clones in this sample may be carry-over from other donors' samples.

The chain has TRBV27 and TRBJ2-7; weak D call: TRBD1 (6 bases). Trimming took 4 bases from V and 4 from J, leaving 11 bases between them. The CDR3 sequence is 13 residues long. Germline V gives CDR1 MNHEY, CDR2 SMNVEV (reference sequence). CDR3 DNA: TGTGCCAGCAGTTCCCTGGACAGATACGAGCAGTACTTC. This gives the protein CASSSLDRYEQYF.

V is TRBV19 and J is TRBJ2-3; TRBD2 aligns across 13 bases. Germline trimming cut 4 bases from V and 2 bases from J; bases unmatched to any gene: 3. Germline assignment: CDR1 LNHDA and CDR2 SQIVND (reference sequence). The CDR3 spans 16 residues. The CDR3 region is CASSTGTSGNTDTQYF. The DNA for the CDR3 is TGTGCCAGTAGTACAGGGACTAGCGGGAACACAGATACGCAGTATTTT.

The chain is built from TRBV5-1 and TRBJ2-2, with D unresolved. This CDR3 is built from 14 residues. V lost 4 bases, J lost 4 bases, and 11 bases lay in between. Germline CDR1 is SGHRS and CDR2 is YFSETQ. For the CDR3, the DNA is TGCGCCAGCAGCCCCCTTTCGGGCACCGGGGAGCTGTTTTTT. Translation: CASSPLSGTGELFF.

The rearrangement joins TRBV2 to TRBJ2-1; 7 bases match TRBD1. The CDR3 consists of 13 residues. The trim removed 8 bases at V and 5 bases at J, leaving 6 bases unmatched. The germline V gene encodes CDR1 SNHLY and CDR2 FYNNEI. DNA of the CDR3: TGTGCCAGCGGAAGGGGGCCAAACAATGAGCAGTTCTTC. It yields the protein CASGRGPNNEQFF.

The rearrangement links TRBV7-9 to TRBJ2-5; perhaps TRBD2 as D (6 bases). The CDR3 is 17 amino acids. Germline V gene data show CDR1 as SEHNR and CDR2 as FQNEAQ (reference sequence). With 1 base removed from V and 2 bases from J, the gap between germline ends came to 17 bases. The CDR3 loop is CASSLGWSGDRQETQYF. The CDR3 coding sequence is TGTGCCAGCAGCTTAGGATGGTCGGGGGATAGGCAAGAGACCCAGTACTTC.

The sample holds a few counts of this clone. CDR3 sequence reads: CASSFGALGDEQFF. The CDR3 DNA sequence: TGTGCCAGCAGCTTTGGGGCTTTAGGGGATGAGCAGTTCTTC. This sequence joins TRBV11-3 and TRBJ2-1, with a tentative D call TRBD1 (5 bases). This CDR3 has 14 amino acids. The germline gives CDR1 SGHNT, CDR2 YENEEA. The V end was cut by 3 bases, the J end by 8 bases, with 14 bases between. The whole variable domain, filled in from reference TRBV11-3 and TRBJ2-1, reads EAGVVQSPRYKIIEKKQPVAFWCNPISGHNTLYWYLQNLGQGPELLIRYENEEAVDDSQLPKDRFSAERLKGVDSTLKIQPAELGDSAVYLCASSFGALGDEQFFGPGTRLTVL.

Worth noting for this clone: An end of the junction does not agree with germline; a read error may underlie this. The chain employs TRBV7-7 and TRBJ1-1; a weak D match, TRBD1 (6 bases). The CDR3 totals 13 residues. Germline V lookup: CDR1 SSHAT, CDR2 FNYEAQ (reference sequence). The CDR3 nucleotides are TGTGCTAGCAGTCCCACAGGGTTCGCTGAAGCTTTCTTT. This sequence encodes CASSPTGFAEAFF.

The rearrangement joins TRBV7-7 to TRBJ2-7; 13 bases agree with TRBD2. This CDR3 has 15 amino acids. J was trimmed by 3 bases and V by 5 bases; bases with no gene match: 4. The germline V gene encodes CDR1 SSHAT and CDR2 FNYEAQ (reference sequence). CDR3 nucleotide sequence: TGTGCCAGCAGCGTCGGACTAGCGGGGGACTACGAGCAGTACTTC. Its protein product is CASSVGLAGDYEQYF. Looking up the rest from reference TRBV7-7 and TRBJ2-7 gives the full variable domain: GAGVSQSPRYKVTKRGQDVTLRCDPISSHATLYWYQQALGQGPEFLTYFNYEAQPDKSGLPSDRFSAERPEGSISTLTIQRTEQRDSAMYRCASSVGLAGDYEQYFGPGTRLTVT.

The chain combines TRBV5-1 with TRBJ2-1; unclear D gene. V was clipped by 7 bases and J by 1 base, with 15 bases between them. This CDR3 is 15 amino acids long. Germline-derived CDR1 and CDR2 are SGHRS and YFSETQ. The CDR3 spells CASRPAVTSYNEQFF. In DNA form, the CDR3 reads TGCGCCAGCCGTCCCGCGGTGACTTCCTACAATGAGCAGTTCTTC.

This rearrangement joins TRBV4-3 to TRBJ2-3; 13 bases are shared with TRBD2. Germline V gene data show CDR1 as LGHNA and CDR2 as YSLEER. V gave up 0 bases and J gave up 6 bases; unmatched junction bases: 12. This CDR3 region has 19 residues. The CDR3 DNA sequence: TGCGCCAGCAGCCAAGATATGTTTGGACTAGCGGGAGTGTTTGATACGCAGTATTTT. Protein sequence: CASSQDMFGLAGVFDTQYF.

V is TRBV4-2 and J is TRBJ2-5, with D possibly TRBD1 on 6 matching bases. This CDR3 is built from 14 residues. Trimming took 1 base from V and 1 from J, leaving 7 bases between them. CDR1 and CDR2 (germline): LGHNA, YNFKEQ. The CDR3 region has the DNA TGTGCCAGCAGCCAAGGGGACATCCAAGAGACCCAGTACTTC. Encoded protein: CASSQGDIQETQYF.

The chain uses TRBV6-6 and TRBJ2-3, with a weak D call TRBD1 (6 bases). The germline V gene encodes CDR1 MNHNY and CDR2 SVGAGI (reference sequence). The CDR3 totals 12 residues. The V gene lost 6 bases and the J gene lost 10 bases, with 14 bases spanning the gap. CDR3 bases: TGTGCCAGCAGGACAACAGGGTTGGCGCAGTATTTT. Translation gives CASRTTGLAQYF.

This chain links TRBV10-3 with TRBJ2-1; 12 bases line up with TRBD1. The CDR3 has 13 amino acids. CDR1 and CDR2 (germline): ENHRY, SYGVKD. J gave up 12 bases and V 4 bases, and 4 bases lay outside the gene matches. CDR3 residues: CAISGDRGHRQFF. CDR3 in DNA: TGTGCCATCAGTGGGGACAGGGGGCACCGGCAGTTCTTC.

This chain uses TRBV5-1 with TRBJ2-3, with D possibly being TRBD2 (6 bases). The CDR3 consists of 14 residues. Per the germline V gene, CDR1 is SGHRS and CDR2 is YFSETQ. The ends were cut back, 4 bases at V and 2 bases at J, with 11 bases in the middle. CDR3 in DNA: TGCGCCAGCAGCCATCGGGACTCCACAGATACGCAGTATTTT. Its translation is CASSHRDSTDTQYF.

The chain employs TRBV9 and TRBJ1-2; tentative D call: TRBD1 (5 bases). Trimming cost V 0 bases and J 4 bases, with 19 bases left between them. CDR1 and CDR2 from the germline V gene are SGDLS and YYNGEE. The CDR3 is 17 residues long. The CDR3 nucleotides are TGTGCCAGCAGCGTAGTAGGGGCTGTAATCGGTAGCTATGGCTACACCTTC. Translated, it gives CASSVVGAVIGSYGYTF. The variable domain in full, with the rest retrieved from reference TRBV9 and TRBJ1-2, is DSGVTQTPKHLITATGQRVTLRCSPRSGDLSVYWYQQSLDQGLQFLIQYYNGEERAKGNILERFSAQQFPDLHSELNLSSLELGDSALYFCASSVVGAVIGSYGYTFGSGTRLTVV.

The V call is TRBV11-1, the J call TRBJ2-2; 11 nucleotides agree with TRBD2. The V segment lost 0 bases and the J segment 8 bases; nucleotides outside the gene matches: 14. This CDR3 contains 19 residues. From germline, CDR1 is SGHAT and CDR2 FQDESV (reference sequence). The CDR3 sequence: CASSLAPGTSGPQGGELFF. The CDR3 DNA is TGTGCCAGCAGCTTAGCCCCCGGGACTAGCGGTCCCCAAGGAGGGGAGCTGTTTTTT.

This chain uses TRBV7-9 with TRBJ2-1; possibly TRBD2 for D (6 bases). V dropped 3 bases and J dropped 6 bases, with 15 bases sitting between them. Germline V gene data show CDR1 as SEHNR and CDR2 as FQNEAQ (reference sequence). The CDR3 is 15 amino acids. In nucleotides, the CDR3 is TGTGCCAGCAGCTTTTCGACTGGGAGGTTCAATGAGCAGTTCTTC. Its translation: CASSFSTGRFNEQFF.

The chain combines TRBV19 with TRBJ2-3, with 10 bases aligning to TRBD2. Germline V gene sequence: CDR1 LNHDA, CDR2 SQIVND (reference sequence). Trimming cost V 3 bases and J 0 bases; bases outside gene matches: 6. This CDR3 has 17 residues. CDR3 bases: TGTGCCAGTAGTATGGAGGGAGCGGGGGGGAGCACAGATACGCAGTATTTT. It is translated as CASSMEGAGGSTDTQYF. The whole variable domain, remainder taken from reference TRBV19 and TRBJ2-3, is DGGITQSPKYLFRKEGQNVTLSCEQNLNHDAMYWYRQDPGQGLRLIYYSQIVNDFQKGDIAEGYSVSREKKESFPLTVTSAQKNPTAFYLCASSMEGAGGSTDTQYFGPGTRLTVL.

The chain has TRBV11-2 and TRBJ1-6, with TRBD1 matching 8 bases. CDR1 is SGHAT and CDR2 is FQNNGV in the germline V gene. The CDR3 contains 14 residues. V trimming: 3 bases; J trimming: 9 bases; junction bases outside the gene matches: 4. CDR3: CASSLGQGASPLHF. For the CDR3, the DNA is TGTGCCAGCAGCTTGGGCCAGGGGGCTTCACCCCTCCACTTT.

The chain joins TRBV18 to TRBJ1-3; D possibly corresponds to TRBD1 (5 bases). The CDR3 is 16 amino acids. V was cut by 3 bases and J by 4 bases, with 16 bases left in between. Germline CDR1 reads KGHSH; CDR2 reads LQKENI. CDR3 DNA sequence: TGTGCCAGCTCACCGAACAGGTCCAAAGGGGGAAACACCATATATTTT. It yields the protein CASSPNRSKGGNTIYF.

This clone was detected a few times. This chain uses TRBV27 with TRBJ1-5; TRBD1 matches 7 bases. This CDR3 spans 17 amino acids. The V gene's germline CDR1 is MNHEY and CDR2 SMNVEV (reference sequence). J lost 3 bases, V lost 5 bases, and 13 bases had no gene match. CDR3 DNA: TGTGCCAGCAGTATCCGATCAGGGGGGATAACCAATCAGCCCCAGCATTTT. This sequence encodes CASSIRSGGITNQPQHF.

This clone has a handful of counts. The chain links TRBV7-9 to TRBJ2-1; TRBD2 matches 12 bases. Trimming removed 2 bases from V and 8 bases from J; junction bases left unmatched: 10. The CDR3 extends over 17 amino acids. The germline CDR1 and CDR2 sequences are SEHNR and FQNEAQ (reference sequence). CDR3 DNA sequence: TGTGCCAGCAGCTTAAGAGTGCTAGCGGGAGGGCCCTATGAGCAGTTCTTC. The encoded protein is CASSLRVLAGGPYEQFF. The full variable domain, with the rest looked up from reference TRBV7-9 and TRBJ2-1, is DTGVSQNPRHKITKRGQNVTFRCDPISEHNRLYWYRQTLGQGPEFLTYFQNEAQLEKSRLLSDRFSAERPKGSFSTLEIQRTEQGDSAMYLCASSLRVLAGGPYEQFFGPGTRLTVL.

This chain links TRBV6-6 with TRBJ1-2, with TRBD1 as a possible D gene (5 bases). Germline loops: CDR1 MNHNY, CDR2 SVGAGI (reference sequence). With 5 bases removed from V and 0 bases from J, the gap between germline ends came to 13 bases. The length of the CDR3 is 15 residues. CDR3 protein: CASSNGGGSNYGYTF. The CDR3 DNA is TGTGCCAGCAGTAACGGGGGAGGGTCTAACTATGGCTACACCTTC.

The rearrangement joins TRBV7-5 to TRBJ2-3; the table's D call, TRBD2, has no DNA check behind it. TRBV7-5 is marked as a pseudogene. The CDR3 consists of 17 residues. Written as DNA, the CDR3 is TGTGCCAGAAGCTTAGTCGATGGGGCGGGAGCCACAGATACGCAGTATTTT. It encodes CARSLVDGAGATDTQYF.

The chain employs TRBV11-2 and TRBJ1-1; maybe TRBD1 (5 bases). Germline loops: CDR1 SGHAT, CDR2 FQNNGV. The V end lost 3 bases, the J end lost 0 bases, and 14 bases lay between the germline ends. The CDR3 has 16 residues. This CDR3 is CASSFRTGAMNTEAFF. The CDR3 region has the DNA TGTGCCAGCAGCTTCCGAACAGGAGCCATGAACACTGAAGCTTTCTTT.

The chain employs TRBV25-1 and TRBJ2-7; TRBD2 aligns across 7 bases. The CDR3 contains 17 residues. The germline V gene encodes CDR1 MGHDK and CDR2 SYGVNS. J lost 2 bases, V lost 5 bases, and 15 bases had no gene match. As DNA, the CDR3 is TGTGCCAGCAGTCTCGCCCTAGGGGAGGGACTTACCTACGAGCAGTACTTC. Amino acids: CASSLALGEGLTYEQYF.

The chain employs TRBV2 and TRBJ1-1; 7 nucleotides line up with TRBD1. The CDR3 is made up of 16 amino acids. In germline, CDR1 is SNHLY, CDR2 FYNNEI. The trim removed 6 bases at V and 0 bases at J, leaving 10 bases unmatched. The CDR3 sequence is CASRPTGVFLNTEAFF. DNA for the CDR3: TGTGCCAGCAGACCCACAGGGGTCTTTTTGAACACTGAAGCTTTCTTT. Complete variable domain (other parts from reference TRBV2 and TRBJ1-1): EPEVTQTPSHQVTQMGQEVILRCVPISNHLYFYWYRQILGQKVEFLVSFYNNEISEKSEIFDDQFSVERPDGSNFTLKIRSTKLEDSAMYFCASRPTGVFLNTEAFFGQGTRLTVV.

The chain couples TRBV10-3 to TRBJ1-5; 9 bases line up with TRBD1. V dropped 5 bases and J dropped 0; count of bases not matched to a gene: 2. Germline values: CDR1 ENHRY, CDR2 SYGVKD. The CDR3 covers 15 residues. The CDR3, as DNA: TGTGCCATCAGTTTGGACAGGGGTAGCAATCAGCCCCAGCATTTT. Translating it yields CAISLDRGSNQPQHF.